This T cell receptor beta chain emerged from a study of CD8 T cells in ankylosing spondylitis. Findings and caveats of the study: Matched synovial fluid from ankylosing spondylitis patients was reported to be enriched for disease-linked clones. Prior literature has documented some motif variants in synovial fluid and blood from reactive arthritis. With a CD8+ phenotype, disease-linked clones were relatively rare in peripheral blood.

Library preparation for TCR beta used quantitative 5'-RACE with molecular barcodes. TCRdb re-analysed the 5' RACE reads in MiXCR, keeping a single row per CDR3 protein. The table has roughly 230,000 distinct CDR3 sequences, roughly a tenth seen once. CDR3 length: 15 residues. With 2 bases removed from V and 5 bases from J, the gap between germline ends came to 10 bases. Germline V gives CDR1 LGHDT, CDR2 YNNKEL (reference sequence). This clonotype was detected only a few times. Its antigen is not known. The clonotype originates from a male donor with ankylosing spondylitis or in good health (not recorded which). Sequenced material: blood, either unsorted or a sorted T cell fraction (not recorded which). V and J are TRBV3-1 and TRBJ2-6; D not certain. The CDR3: CASSQSSLRANVLTF. The CDR3 DNA sequence: TGTGCCAGCAGCCAATCGAGTTTGAGGGCCAACGTCCTGACTTTC.